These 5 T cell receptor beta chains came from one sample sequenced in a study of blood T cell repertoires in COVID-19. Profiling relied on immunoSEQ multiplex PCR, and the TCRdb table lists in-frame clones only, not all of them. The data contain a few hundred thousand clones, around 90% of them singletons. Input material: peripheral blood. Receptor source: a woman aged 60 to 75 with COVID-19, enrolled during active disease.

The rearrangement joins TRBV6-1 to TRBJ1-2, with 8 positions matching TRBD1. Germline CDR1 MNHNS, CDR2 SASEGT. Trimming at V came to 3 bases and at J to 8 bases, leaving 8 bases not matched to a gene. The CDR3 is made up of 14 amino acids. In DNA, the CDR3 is TGTGCCAGCAGTGACAGGGGGCGATTCTGGGGCTACACCTTC. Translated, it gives CASSDRGRFWGYTF.

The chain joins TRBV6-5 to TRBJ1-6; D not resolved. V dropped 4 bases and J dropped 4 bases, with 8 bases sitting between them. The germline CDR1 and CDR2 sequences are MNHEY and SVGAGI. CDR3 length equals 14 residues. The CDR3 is CASSSQFYNSPLHF. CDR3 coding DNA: TGTGCCAGCAGTTCCCAATTTTATAATTCACCCCTCCACTTT.

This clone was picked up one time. Here the CDR3 DNA reads TGTGCCAGCAGTTCGGGACAGGGGTCATATAGCAATCAGCCCCAGCATTTT. It yields the protein CASSSGQGSYSNQPQHF. The chain is built from TRBV27 and TRBJ1-5, with 10 bases aligning to TRBD1. V lost 4 bases, J lost 0 bases, and 6 bases stayed unmatched. The CDR3 consists of 17 residues. Germline V CDR1 and CDR2: MNHEY, SMNVEV (reference sequence).

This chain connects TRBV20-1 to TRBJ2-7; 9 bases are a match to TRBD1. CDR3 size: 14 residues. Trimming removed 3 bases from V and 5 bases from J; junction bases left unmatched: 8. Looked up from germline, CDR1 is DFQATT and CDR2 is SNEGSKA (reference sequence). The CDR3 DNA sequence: TGCAGTGCTAGTGTCGGGGACAGGGACGACGAGCAGTACTTC. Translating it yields CSASVGDRDDEQYF.

The DNA of the CDR3 is TGTGCCAGCAGCCAAGAATGGGGGGGCCAATGGTATTCGCAGTATTTT. Encoded protein: CASSQEWGGQWYSQYF. V is TRBV3-1 (or the pseudogene TRBV3-2) and J is TRBJ2-3; maybe TRBD2 (7 bases). Germline V lookup: CDR1 LGHDT, CDR2 YNNKEL (reference sequence). V lost 0 bases and J lost 10, with 20 bases in between. CDR3 size: 16 residues.